This TCR beta chain is from a study of blood T cell repertoires in COVID-19. Study details: COVID-19 samples from acute and convalescent phases originated in the United States, Italy and Spain. T cells, B-cell-depleted T cells, or PBMCs supplied cDNA or gDNA.

CDR3 size: 17 residues. The V and J ends lost 4 bases and 0 bases, in that order; junction bases with no gene match: 8. Per the germline V gene, CDR1 is LNHDA and CDR2 is SQIVND (reference sequence). Source study methods: Amplification of reference gene primers provided the estimated nucleated cell counts. Some clones are missing from TCRdb's copy, which holds only in-frame ones; the method was immunoSEQ multiplex PCR. D and trimming come from the DNA, and the V and J calls and clone size come from that table. The sample consists of approximately 360,000 clones, 87% of them appearing once. This clone was found a few times. Individuals drawn from under 30 US areas were roughly 18 to 89 years old.

This rearrangement joins TRBV19 to TRBJ2-1, with 8 bases fitting TRBD2. This TCR was recovered from a man aged 40-50 years in a cohort exposed to, infected with or recovered from COVID-19 (not recorded which). Sequenced material: PBMCs or T cells enriched from blood (not recorded which). CDR3 sequence (DNA): TGTGCCAGTAGTACCCCCCTTAGCGGGAACTCCTACAATGAGCAGTTCTTC. Its protein product is CASSTPLSGNSYNEQFF. Based on the CDR3 plus reference TRBV19 and TRBJ2-1, the full variable domain is DGGITQSPKYLFRKEGQNVTLSCEQNLNHDAMYWYRQDPGQGLRLIYYSQIVNDFQKGDIAEGYSVSREKKESFPLTVTSAQKNPTAFYLCASSTPLSGNSYNEQFFGPGTRLTVL.